The present T cell receptor (beta chain) was sequenced within a study of CD8 T cells in Susac syndrome. The V end lost 3 bases, the J end lost 4 bases, and 6 bases lay between the germline ends. There are 12 residues in the CDR3. Germline assignment: CDR1 DFQATT and CDR2 SNEGSKA (reference sequence). Random hexamers were used to reverse transcribe roughly 0.45 to 1 ug of RNA. TCRdb called the immunoSEQ multiplex PCR reads again in MiXCR, with one record for every CDR3 protein. This table holds approximately 200,000 distinct CDR3 sequences, over 90% found once. This sequence joins TRBV20-1 and TRBJ2-2; D is tentatively TRBD1 or TRBD2 (5 bases each). The receptor was derived from a human donor with multiple sclerosis. Specimen: CD4+ T cells from PBMCs. This CDR3 reads CSARGVTGELFF. The CDR3 bases are TGCAGTGCTAGGGGGGTCACCGGGGAGCTGTTTTTT.